The 11 T cell receptor beta chains in this list originate from one sample, sequenced in a study of blood T cell repertoires in COVID-19. Repertoires were generated with immunoSEQ multiplex PCR, while TCRdb's copy carries only in-frame clones and drops some. The sample lists over 150,000 clones; around 84% were seen once. The sample was peripheral blood. All receptors derive from a man aged 45-65 years with active or convalescent COVID-19.

This clone was seen ten or more times. This chain joins TRBV4-3 and TRBJ1-6; 8 bases line up with TRBD1. The V gene end was trimmed by 1 base and the J gene end by 9 bases; junction bases not matched to a gene: 8. CDR1 and CDR2 (germline): LGHNA, YSLEER. CDR3 length equals 16 residues. CDR3 nucleotides: TGCGCCAGCAGCCAAGCCCTAGGACAGGGAGTTTCACCCCTCCACTTT. Residues: CASSQALGQGVSPLHF.

The V and J genes are TRBV6-2 or TRBV6-3 and TRBJ2-5, with D tentatively TRBD2 (7 bases). CDR1 and CDR2 from the germline V gene are MNHEY and SVGEGT. V was cut by 6 bases and J by 5 bases, with 16 bases left in between. The length of the CDR3 is 14 residues. The CDR3 here is CASSFGGLEETQYF. The DNA of the CDR3 is TGTGCCAGCAGCTTCGGGGGGCTTGAGGAGACCCAGTACTTC.

This sequence joins TRBV2 and TRBJ2-1, with no clear D. The CDR3 is made up of 14 amino acids. The germline gives CDR1 SNHLY, CDR2 FYNNEI. V shed 1 base and J shed 4 bases, with 8 bases lying between them. This CDR3 reads CASSEVRGYNEQFF. Written as DNA, the CDR3 is TGTGCCAGCAGTGAAGTGCGCGGTTACAATGAGCAGTTCTTC.

V gene TRBV5-6 combines with J gene TRBJ2-5, with D possibly TRBD2 on 5 matching bases. The CDR3 has 13 amino acids. Germline loops: CDR1 SGHDT, CDR2 YYEEEE. V shed 4 bases and J shed 5 bases, with 12 bases lying between them. The CDR3 bases are TGTGCCAGCAGCCTACGCCTAGCTGAGACCCAGTACTTC. Protein product: CASSLRLAETQYF. Variable domain in full (rest from reference TRBV5-6 and TRBJ2-5): DAGVTQSPTHLIKTRGQQVTLRCSPKSGHDTVSWYQQALGQGPQFIFQYYEEEERQRGNFPDRFSGHQFPNYSSELNVNALLLGDSALYLCASSLRLAETQYFGPGTRLLVL.

The chain recombines TRBV24-1 with TRBJ1-2; tentative D call: TRBD1 (6 bases). Germline lookup yields CDR1 KGHDR and CDR2 SFDVKD. There are 13 residues in the CDR3. V lost 5 bases and J 7 bases, leaving 13 bases between the germline ends. CDR3 nucleotides: TGTGCCACCAGTGCGCCAGGGGCCCCTGGCTACACCTTC. Residues: CATSAPGAPGYTF.

This rearrangement joins TRBV5-1 to TRBJ2-1; possible D gene TRBD2, 6 bases. The V and J ends lost 2 bases and 2 bases respectively, with 11 bases between them. The CDR3 is made up of 15 amino acids. The V gene's germline CDR1 is SGHRS and CDR2 YFSETQ. This CDR3 reads CASSFSGGPYNEQFF. CDR3 DNA sequence: TGCGCCAGCAGCTTTAGCGGAGGACCCTACAATGAGCAGTTCTTC.

This rearrangement joins TRBV29-1 to TRBJ1-6; TRBD1 aligns across 8 bases. Germline assignment: CDR1 SQVTM and CDR2 ANQGSEA. V lost 4 bases to trimming and J lost 7 bases; unmatched junction nucleotides: 3. CDR3 length equals 13 residues. The CDR3: CSVAGTGNSPLHF. DNA for the CDR3: TGCAGCGTTGCGGGGACAGGCAATTCACCCCTCCACTTT.

On this clone: The junction departs from the called germline gene at one end, perhaps through a read error. DNA for the CDR3: TGTGCCAGCAGCATAGCCGGAGGAAACGAGCAGTACTTC. It encodes CASSIAGGNEQYF. The chain links TRBV7-8 to TRBJ2-7; possible D gene TRBD2, 5 bases. The CDR3 sequence is 13 residues long. Germline values: CDR1 SGHVS, CDR2 FQNEAQ.

This clone was seen once. The gene calls are TRBV6-2 or TRBV6-3 and TRBJ2-7; 8 bases fit TRBD2. V dropped 10 bases and J dropped 0; count of bases not matched to a gene: 23. The CDR3 spans 19 residues. Germline CDR1 and CDR2: MNHEY and SVGEGT. CDR3 bases: TGTGCCAACAGCTCAAACCCTCACATAGCGGGACAAGGCTCCTACGAGCAGTACTTC. Protein sequence: CANSSNPHIAGQGSYEQYF.

This clone was observed a few times. For the CDR3, the DNA is TGTGCCAGCAGTTACTCGGCAGGGCTTAATCAGCCCCAGCATTTT. The encoded protein is CASSYSAGLNQPQHF. The rearrangement joins TRBV6-5 to TRBJ1-5; D perhaps matches TRBD1 (5 bases). The V gene lost 0 bases and the J gene lost 4 bases, with 10 bases spanning the gap. The germline CDR1 and CDR2 sequences are MNHEY and SVGAGI. The CDR3 sequence is 15 residues long.

The chain's CDR3 is CASTIWGGYEQYF. Written as DNA, the CDR3 is TGTGCCAGCACCATTTGGGGGGGCTACGAGCAGTACTTC. This sequence joins TRBV5-4 and TRBJ2-7; 7 bases map to TRBD2. The germline V gene has CDR1 SGHNT and CDR2 YYREEE (reference sequence). The CDR3 spans 13 residues. V shed 6 bases, J shed 3 bases, and the junction held 6 bases outside the gene matches.